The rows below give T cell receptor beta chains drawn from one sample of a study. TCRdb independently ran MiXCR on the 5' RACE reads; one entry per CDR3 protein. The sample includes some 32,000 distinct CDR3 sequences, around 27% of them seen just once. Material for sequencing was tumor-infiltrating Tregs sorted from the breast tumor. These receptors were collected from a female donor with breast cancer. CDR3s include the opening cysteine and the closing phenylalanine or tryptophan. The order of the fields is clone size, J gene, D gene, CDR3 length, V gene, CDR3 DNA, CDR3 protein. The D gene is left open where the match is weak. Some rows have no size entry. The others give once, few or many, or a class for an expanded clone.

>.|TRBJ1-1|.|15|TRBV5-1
TGCGCCAGCAGCTTGGGTGGTGTGTCAGACACTGAAGCTTTCTTT
CASSLGGVSDTEAFF
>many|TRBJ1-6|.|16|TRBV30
TGTGCCTGGAGTGTATCACGGCCCCAAGGAGGTTCACCCCTCCACTTT
CAWSVSRPQGGSPLHF
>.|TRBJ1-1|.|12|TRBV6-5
TGTGCCAGAAGTTACCGGAACACTGAAGCTTTCTTT
CARSYRNTEAFF
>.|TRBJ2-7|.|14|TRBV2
TGTGCCAGCAGAGTAAGGACCAATAGAAAGGAGCAGTACTTC
CASRVRTNRKEQYF
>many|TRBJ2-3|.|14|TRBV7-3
TGTGCCAGCAGCTTAGCGGGGTTGGGAGATACGCAGTATTTT
CASSLAGLGDTQYF
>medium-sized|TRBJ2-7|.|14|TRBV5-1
TGCGCCAGCAGCCCTATGGGACACCCCTACGAGCAGTACTTC
CASSPMGHPYEQYF
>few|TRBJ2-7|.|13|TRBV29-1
TGCAGCGTTGTTGAGGGACTCCGAGCCGAGCAGTACTTC
CSVVEGLRAEQYF
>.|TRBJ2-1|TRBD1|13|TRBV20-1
TGCAGTGCCACCGGGACAGGGAGGAATGAGCAGTTCTTC
CSATGTGRNEQFF
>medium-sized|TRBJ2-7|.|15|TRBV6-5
TGTGCCAGCAGTTACTCTCAAGGTAACTCCTACGAGCAGTACTTC
CASSYSQGNSYEQYF
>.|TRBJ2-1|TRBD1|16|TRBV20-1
TGCAGTGCTAGATTTTCTCCCGGGACAGTAAACAATGAGCAGTTCTTC
CSARFSPGTVNNEQFF
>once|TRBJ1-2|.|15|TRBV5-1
TGCGCCAGCAGCGGGGGACTAGCGGTCACATCTGGCTACACCTTC
CASSGGLAVTSGYTF
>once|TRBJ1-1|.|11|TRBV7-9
TGTGCCGGAGTCGGAAAAACTGAAGCTTTCTTT
CAGVGKTEAFF
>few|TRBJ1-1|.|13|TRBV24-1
TGTGCCACCAGTGAGAAGGGGAACACTGAAGCTTTCTTT
CATSEKGNTEAFF
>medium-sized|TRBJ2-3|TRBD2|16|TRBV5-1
TGCGCCAGCAGCCCTGATAGCGGGGGGACAGCAGATACGCAGTATTTT
CASSPDSGGTADTQYF
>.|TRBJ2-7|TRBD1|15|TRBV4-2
TGTGCCAGCAGCCATGACAGGGGCTTCTCCTACGAGCAGTACTTC
CASSHDRGFSYEQYF
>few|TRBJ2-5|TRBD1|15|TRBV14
TGTGCCAGCAGCCCAAACAGGGGGCGGGAAGAGACCCAGTACTTC
CASSPNRGREETQYF
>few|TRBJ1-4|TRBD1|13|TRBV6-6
TGTGCCAGCAAGACAGGGAGGGTGGAAAAACTGTTTTTT
CASKTGRVEKLFF
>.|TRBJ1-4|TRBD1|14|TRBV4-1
TGCGCCAGCGGGTGGGACAGTTTCAATGAAAAACTGTTTTTT
CASGWDSFNEKLFF
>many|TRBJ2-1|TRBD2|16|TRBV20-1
TGCAGTGCTAGAGATCATGCGGGAGCTGGCTACAATGAGCAGTTCTTC
CSARDHAGAGYNEQFF
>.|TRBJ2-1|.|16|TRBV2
TGTGCCAGCAAGGATAGCATTAAGAGCTCCTACAATGAGCAGTTCTTC
CASKDSIKSSYNEQFF
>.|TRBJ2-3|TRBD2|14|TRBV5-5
TGTGCCAGCAGCTTGGTCGCGGGACTAGCGGGATTCTATTTT
CASSLVAGLAGFYF
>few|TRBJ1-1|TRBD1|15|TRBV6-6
TGTGCCAGCAGACGTCCCGGGACAGGGAACACTGAAGCTTTCTTT
CASRRPGTGNTEAFF
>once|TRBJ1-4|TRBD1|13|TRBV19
TGTGCCAGTAGTACCGACAGGGTTGGAAAACTGTTTTTT
CASSTDRVGKLFF
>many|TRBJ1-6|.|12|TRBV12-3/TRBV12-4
TGTGCCAGCAGTTTGGGCAATTCACCCCTCCACTTT
CASSLGNSPLHF
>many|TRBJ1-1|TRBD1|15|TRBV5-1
TGCGCCAGCAGCCCCAGCCGACAGGGGGCCTCTGAAGCTTTCTTT
CASSPSRQGASEAFF
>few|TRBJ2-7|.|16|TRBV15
TGTGCCACCAGCAGAGATACCATTGGGGGTTCCTACGAGCAGTACTTC
CATSRDTIGGSYEQYF
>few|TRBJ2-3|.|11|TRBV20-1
TGCAGTGCTAGGGGTTTAAATACGCAGTATTTT
CSARGLNTQYF
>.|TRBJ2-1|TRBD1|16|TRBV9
TGTGCCAGCAGCAAAGTCCGGGACAGGGGGCTTGGTGAGCAGTTCTTC
CASSKVRDRGLGEQFF
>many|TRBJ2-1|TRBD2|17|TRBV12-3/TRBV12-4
TGTGCCAGCAGTCCCGCCCCACTAGCGGGGGGAAACAATGAGCAGTTCTTC
CASSPAPLAGGNNEQFF
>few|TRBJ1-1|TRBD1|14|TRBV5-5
TGTGCCAGCAGTGACAGGGGTGGAAACACTCAAGCTTTCTTT
CASSDRGGNTQAFF
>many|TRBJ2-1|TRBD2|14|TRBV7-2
TGTGCCAGCATCCCTAGCGGGGTATACAATGAGCAGTTCTTC
CASIPSGVYNEQFF
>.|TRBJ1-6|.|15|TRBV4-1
TGTGCCAGCAGCCAGGATATGTACTATAATTCACCCCTCCACTTT
CASSQDMYYNSPLHF
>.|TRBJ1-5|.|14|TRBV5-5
TGTGCCAGCAGCTTCGCAGGGGAGGCTCAGCCCCAGCATTTT
CASSFAGEAQPQHF
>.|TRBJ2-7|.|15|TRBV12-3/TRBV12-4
TGTGCCAGCAGTTTATGGGGCGGGACCTCCTATGTGCAGTACTTC
CASSLWGGTSYVQYF
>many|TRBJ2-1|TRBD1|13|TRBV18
TGTGCCAGCTCACACGCGAACAGGGGTGAGCAGTTCTTC
CASSHANRGEQFF
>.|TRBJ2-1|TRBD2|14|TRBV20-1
TGCAGTGTAGCGGGACCCTACGCGTACAATGAGCAGTTCTTC
CSVAGPYAYNEQFF
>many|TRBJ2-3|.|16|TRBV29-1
TGCAGCGTTGAAGATGTATGGGGCAGGGTACCAGATACGCAGTATTTT
CSVEDVWGRVPDTQYF
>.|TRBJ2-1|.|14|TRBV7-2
TGTGCCAGCAGCTTAGTCCTATCCTACAATGAGCAGTTCTTC
CASSLVLSYNEQFF
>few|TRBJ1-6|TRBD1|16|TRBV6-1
TGTGCCAGCACCTTGACAGGGGGCGGCATTAATTCACCCCTCCACTTT
CASTLTGGGINSPLHF
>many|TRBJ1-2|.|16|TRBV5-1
TGCGCCAGCAGCCACATGGGAGGGGATCCCCTCTATGGCTACACCTTC
CASSHMGGDPLYGYTF
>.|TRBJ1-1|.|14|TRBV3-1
TGTGCCAGCAGCCAGTCGCGGAGGAACACTGAAGCTTTCTTT
CASSQSRRNTEAFF
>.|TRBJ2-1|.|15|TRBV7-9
TGTGCCAGCAGCCCAAGGGACTCTACCTACAATGAGCAGTTCTTC
CASSPRDSTYNEQFF
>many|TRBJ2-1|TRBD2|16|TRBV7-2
TGTGCCAGCAGCTCGGGGGGCGGGAGGGCCTCCAATGAGCAGTTCTTC
CASSSGGGRASNEQFF
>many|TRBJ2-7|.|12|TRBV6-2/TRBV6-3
TGTGCCAGCAGTTACTCCCCCTACGAGCAGTACTTC
CASSYSPYEQYF
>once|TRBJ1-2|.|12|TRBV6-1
TGTGCCAGCAGTCCCCGGTACTATGGCTACACCTTC
CASSPRYYGYTF
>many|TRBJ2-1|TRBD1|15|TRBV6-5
TGTGCCAGCAGGCCGGGACAGGGGGGTTACCCCGAGCAGTTCTTC
CASRPGQGGYPEQFF
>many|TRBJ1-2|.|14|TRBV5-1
TGCGCCAGCAGCCCCAACGCCGGCTTTAATGGCTACACCTTC
CASSPNAGFNGYTF
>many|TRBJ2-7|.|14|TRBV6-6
TGTGCCAGCAGTTACGGAGGGGCGTCAGGAGAGCAGTACTTC
CASSYGGASGEQYF
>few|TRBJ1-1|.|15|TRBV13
TGTGCCAGCGTCAGAGAGGGACGAATGAACACTGAAGCTTTCTTT
CASVREGRMNTEAFF
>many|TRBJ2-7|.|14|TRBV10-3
TGTGCCATCAGTGACACGGATGGCTCCTACGAGCAGTACTTC
CAISDTDGSYEQYF
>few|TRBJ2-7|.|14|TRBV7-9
TGTGCCAGCAGCTTAAGGGCCACCTCCTACGAGCAGTACTTC
CASSLRATSYEQYF
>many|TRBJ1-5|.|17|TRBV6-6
TGTGCCAGCAGTTACTCGATGGCGGCAGGTTTTAGTCAGCCCCAGCATTTT
CASSYSMAAGFSQPQHF
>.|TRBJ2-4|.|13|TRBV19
TGTGCCAGTAGTATTGGCAGGGAGGACATTCAGTACTTC
CASSIGREDIQYF